This T cell receptor beta chain was identified in a study of response to subunit inactivated influenza vaccine. This clonotype was recorded many times. No antigen is known for it. Study observations and caveats: It was suggested by the authors that few new T cells are recruited by each seasonal influenza vaccination.

Looked up from germline, CDR1 is MNHEY and CDR2 is SVGAGI. The V end lost 2 bases, the J end lost 1 base, and 6 bases lay between the germline ends. The CDR3 totals 14 residues. TCRdb re-called the RT-PCR reads through MiXCR, storing one row per CDR3 protein. The sample lists almost 600,000 distinct CDR3 sequences; less than 15% were seen once. The chain has TRBV6-5 and TRBJ2-4; D gene unclear. Source: PBMCs from blood, taken 12 days after vaccination. The sequence derives from a man over 45 who received an inactivated influenza vaccine. The CDR3 coding sequence is TGTGCCAGCAGTTACGGCCGGGCCAAAAACATTCAGTACTTC. Its translation is CASSYGRAKNIQYF.